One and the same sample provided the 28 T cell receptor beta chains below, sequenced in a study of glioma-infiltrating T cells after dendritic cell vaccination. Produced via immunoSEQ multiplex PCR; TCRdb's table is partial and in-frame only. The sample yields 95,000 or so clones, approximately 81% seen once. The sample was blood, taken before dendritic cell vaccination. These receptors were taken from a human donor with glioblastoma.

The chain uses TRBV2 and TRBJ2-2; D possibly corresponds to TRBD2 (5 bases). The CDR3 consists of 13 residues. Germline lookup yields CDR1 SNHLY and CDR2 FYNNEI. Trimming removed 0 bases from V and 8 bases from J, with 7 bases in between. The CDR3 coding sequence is TGTGCCAGCAGTGAAGCGCGGGCAGGGGAGCTGTTTTTT. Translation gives CASSEARAGELFF.

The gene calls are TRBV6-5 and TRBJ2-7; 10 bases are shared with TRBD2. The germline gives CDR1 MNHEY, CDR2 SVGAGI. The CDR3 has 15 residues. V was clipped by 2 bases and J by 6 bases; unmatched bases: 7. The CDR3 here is CASSYHSSGSAEQYF. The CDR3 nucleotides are TGTGCCAGCAGTTACCATTCTAGCGGGAGCGCCGAGCAGTACTTC.

CDR3 in DNA: TGTGCCAGCAGCTTCACTAGCGGGTACCAAGAGACCCAGTACTTC. As protein: CASSFTSGYQETQYF. The chain is built from TRBV7-2 and TRBJ2-5, with TRBD2 matching over 9 bases. The V gene end was trimmed by 3 bases and the J gene end by 0 bases; junction bases not matched to a gene: 2. The CDR3 has 15 residues. Per germline, CDR1 SGHTA and CDR2 FQGNSA.

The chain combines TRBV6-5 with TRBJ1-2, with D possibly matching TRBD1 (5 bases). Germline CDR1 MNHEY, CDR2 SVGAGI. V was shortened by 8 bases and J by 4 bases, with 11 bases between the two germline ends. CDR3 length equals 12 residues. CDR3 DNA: TGTGCCAGCCGAGACAGTGTCTATGGCTACACCTTC. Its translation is CASRDSVYGYTF.

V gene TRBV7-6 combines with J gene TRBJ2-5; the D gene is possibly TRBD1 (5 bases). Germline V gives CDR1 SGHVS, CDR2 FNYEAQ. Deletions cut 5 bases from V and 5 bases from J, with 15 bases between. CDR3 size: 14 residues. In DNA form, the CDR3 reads TGTGCCAGCAGCAGAAGACAGCTCGGGGAGACCCAGTACTTC. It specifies CASSRRQLGETQYF. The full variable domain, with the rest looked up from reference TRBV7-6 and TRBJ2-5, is GAGVSQSPRYKVTKRGQDVALRCDPISGHVSLYWYRQALGQGPEFLTYFNYEAQQDKSGLPNDRFSAERPEGSISTLTIQRTEQRDSAMYRCASSRRQLGETQYFGPGTRLLVL.

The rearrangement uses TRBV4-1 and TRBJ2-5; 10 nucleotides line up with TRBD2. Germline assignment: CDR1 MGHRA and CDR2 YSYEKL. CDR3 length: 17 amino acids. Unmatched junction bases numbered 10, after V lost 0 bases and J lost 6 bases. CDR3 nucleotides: TGCGCCAGCAGCCAAGAGGGAGGGAGCGGGGGGGCCAAGACCCAGTACTTC. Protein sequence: CASSQEGGSGGAKTQYF.

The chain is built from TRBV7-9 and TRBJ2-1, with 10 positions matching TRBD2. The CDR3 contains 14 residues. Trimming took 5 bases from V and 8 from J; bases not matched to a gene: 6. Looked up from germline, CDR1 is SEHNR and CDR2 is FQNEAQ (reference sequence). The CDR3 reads CASSRTSGDDEQFF. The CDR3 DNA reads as TGTGCCAGCAGCAGGACTAGCGGAGACGATGAGCAGTTCTTC. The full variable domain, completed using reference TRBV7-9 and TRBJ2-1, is DTGVSQNPRHKITKRGQNVTFRCDPISEHNRLYWYRQTLGQGPEFLTYFQNEAQLEKSRLLSDRFSAERPKGSFSTLEIQRTEQGDSAMYLCASSRTSGDDEQFFGPGTRLTVL.

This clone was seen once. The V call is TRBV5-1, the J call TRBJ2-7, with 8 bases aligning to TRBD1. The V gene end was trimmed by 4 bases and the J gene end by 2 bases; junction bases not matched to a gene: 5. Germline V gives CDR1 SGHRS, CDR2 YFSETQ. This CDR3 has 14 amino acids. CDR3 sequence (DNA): TGCGCCAGCAGCCTCCGGGACAGGACCTACGAGCAGTACTTC. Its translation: CASSLRDRTYEQYF.

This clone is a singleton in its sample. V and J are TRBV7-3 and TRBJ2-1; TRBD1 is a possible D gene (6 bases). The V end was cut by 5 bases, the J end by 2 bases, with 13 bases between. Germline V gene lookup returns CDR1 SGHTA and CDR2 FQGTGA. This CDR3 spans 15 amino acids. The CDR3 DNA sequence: TGTGCCAGCAGCCCCGACAGGAACACCTACAATGAGCAGTTCTTC. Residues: CASSPDRNTYNEQFF.

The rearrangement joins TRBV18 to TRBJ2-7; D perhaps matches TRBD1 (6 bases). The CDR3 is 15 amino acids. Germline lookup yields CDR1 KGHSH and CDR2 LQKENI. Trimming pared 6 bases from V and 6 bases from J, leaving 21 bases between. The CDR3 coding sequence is TGTGCCAGCTCGGATAAGGACAGACCCGCGACCGAGCAGTACTTC. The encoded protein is CASSDKDRPATEQYF.

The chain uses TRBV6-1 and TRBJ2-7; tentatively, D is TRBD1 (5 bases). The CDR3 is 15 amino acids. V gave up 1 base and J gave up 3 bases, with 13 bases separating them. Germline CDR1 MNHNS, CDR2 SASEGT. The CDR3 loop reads CASSEGQGALYEQYF. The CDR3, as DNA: TGTGCCAGCAGTGAAGGGCAGGGTGCCCTCTACGAGCAGTACTTC.

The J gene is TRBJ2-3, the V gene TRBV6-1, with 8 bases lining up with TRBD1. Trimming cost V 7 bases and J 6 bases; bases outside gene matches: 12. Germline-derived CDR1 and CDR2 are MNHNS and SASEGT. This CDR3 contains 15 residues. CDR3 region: CASTQQDRAADTQYF. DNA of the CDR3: TGTGCCAGCACTCAGCAGGACAGGGCCGCGGATACGCAGTATTTT.

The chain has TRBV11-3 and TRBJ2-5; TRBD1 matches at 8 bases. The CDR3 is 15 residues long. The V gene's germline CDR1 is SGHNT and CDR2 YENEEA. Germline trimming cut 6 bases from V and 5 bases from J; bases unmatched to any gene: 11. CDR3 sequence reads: CASSPGQVPGETQYF. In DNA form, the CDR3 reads TGTGCCAGCAGTCCGGGACAGGTCCCTGGGGAGACCCAGTACTTC.

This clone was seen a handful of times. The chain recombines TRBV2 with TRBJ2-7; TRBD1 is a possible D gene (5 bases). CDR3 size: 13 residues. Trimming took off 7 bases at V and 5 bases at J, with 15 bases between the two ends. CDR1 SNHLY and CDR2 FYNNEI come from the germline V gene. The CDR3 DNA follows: TGTGCCAGCACTTCCCAGGGTCTCAACGAGCAGTACTTC. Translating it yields CASTSQGLNEQYF.

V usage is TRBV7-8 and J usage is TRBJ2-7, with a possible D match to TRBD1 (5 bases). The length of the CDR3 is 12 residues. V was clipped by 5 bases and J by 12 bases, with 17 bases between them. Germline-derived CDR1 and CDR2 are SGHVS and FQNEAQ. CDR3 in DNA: TGTGCCAGCAGCCCTAAGCAGGGCCACATGTACTTC. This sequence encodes CASSPKQGHMYF.

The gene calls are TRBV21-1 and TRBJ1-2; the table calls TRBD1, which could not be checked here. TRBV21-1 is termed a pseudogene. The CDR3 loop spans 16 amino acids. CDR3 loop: CASSGDTGRFNYGYTF. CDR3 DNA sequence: TGTGCCAGCAGCGGAGATACAGGACGGTTTAACTATGGCTACACCTTC.

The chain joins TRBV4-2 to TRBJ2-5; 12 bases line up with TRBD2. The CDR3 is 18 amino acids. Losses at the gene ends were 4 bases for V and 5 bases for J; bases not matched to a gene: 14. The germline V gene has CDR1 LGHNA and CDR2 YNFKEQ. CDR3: CASSRSGSSGRAGETQYF. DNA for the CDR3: TGTGCCAGCAGCCGCAGTGGGTCTAGCGGGAGGGCCGGGGAGACCCAGTACTTC.

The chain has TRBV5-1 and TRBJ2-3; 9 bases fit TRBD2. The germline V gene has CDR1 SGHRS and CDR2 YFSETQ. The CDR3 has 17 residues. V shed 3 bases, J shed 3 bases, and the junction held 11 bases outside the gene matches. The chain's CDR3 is CASSSGLAYGGTDTQYF. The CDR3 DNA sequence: TGCGCCAGCAGCTCTGGACTAGCGTACGGGGGTACAGATACGCAGTATTTT.

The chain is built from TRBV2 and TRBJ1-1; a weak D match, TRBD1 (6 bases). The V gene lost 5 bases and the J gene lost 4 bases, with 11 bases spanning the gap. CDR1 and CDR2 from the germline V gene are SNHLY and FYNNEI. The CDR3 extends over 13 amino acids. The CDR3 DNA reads TGTGCCAGCAGTAATGGACAGTTCACTGAAGCTTTCTTT. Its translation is CASSNGQFTEAFF.

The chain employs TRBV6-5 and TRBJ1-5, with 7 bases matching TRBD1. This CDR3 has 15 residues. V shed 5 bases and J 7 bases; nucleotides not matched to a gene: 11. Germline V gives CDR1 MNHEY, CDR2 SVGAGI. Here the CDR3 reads CASSQTGLGEQPQHF. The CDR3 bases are TGTGCCAGCAGTCAGACAGGGTTGGGAGAACAGCCCCAGCATTTT.

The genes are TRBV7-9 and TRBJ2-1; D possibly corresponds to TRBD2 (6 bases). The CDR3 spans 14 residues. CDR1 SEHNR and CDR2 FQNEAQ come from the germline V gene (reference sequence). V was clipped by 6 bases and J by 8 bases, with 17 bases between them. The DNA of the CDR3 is TGTGCCAGCAGACCCCACGGAGGGCCGGATGAGCAGTTCTTC. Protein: CASRPHGGPDEQFF. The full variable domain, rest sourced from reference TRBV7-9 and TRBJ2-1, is DTGVSQNPRHKITKRGQNVTFRCDPISEHNRLYWYRQTLGQGPEFLTYFQNEAQLEKSRLLSDRFSAERPKGSFSTLEIQRTEQGDSAMYLCASRPHGGPDEQFFGPGTRLTVL.

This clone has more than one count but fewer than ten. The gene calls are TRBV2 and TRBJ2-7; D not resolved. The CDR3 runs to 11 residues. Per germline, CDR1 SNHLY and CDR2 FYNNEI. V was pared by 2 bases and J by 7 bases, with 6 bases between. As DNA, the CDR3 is TGTGCCAGCAGTGAACGGTCAGAGCAGTACTTC. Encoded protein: CASSERSEQYF.

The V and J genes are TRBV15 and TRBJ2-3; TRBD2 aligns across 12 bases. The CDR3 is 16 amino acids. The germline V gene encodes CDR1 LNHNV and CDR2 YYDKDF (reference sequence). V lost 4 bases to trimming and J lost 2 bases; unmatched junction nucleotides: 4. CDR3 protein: CATSITSGGFTDTQYF. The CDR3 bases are TGTGCCACCAGCATTACTAGCGGGGGGTTCACAGATACGCAGTATTTT.

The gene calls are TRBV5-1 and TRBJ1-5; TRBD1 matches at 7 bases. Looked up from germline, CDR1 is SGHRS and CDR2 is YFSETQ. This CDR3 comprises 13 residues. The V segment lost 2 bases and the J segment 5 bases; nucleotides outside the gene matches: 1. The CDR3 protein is CASSFQGDQPQHF. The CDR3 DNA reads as TGCGCCAGCAGCTTCCAGGGGGATCAGCCCCAGCATTTT.

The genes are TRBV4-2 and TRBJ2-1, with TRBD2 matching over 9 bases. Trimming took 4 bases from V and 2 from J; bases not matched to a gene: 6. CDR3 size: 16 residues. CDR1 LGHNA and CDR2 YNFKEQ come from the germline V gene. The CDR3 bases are TGTGCCAGCAGCCCCCTAGCGGGGCGCCCCTACAATGAGCAGTTCTTC. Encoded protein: CASSPLAGRPYNEQFF.

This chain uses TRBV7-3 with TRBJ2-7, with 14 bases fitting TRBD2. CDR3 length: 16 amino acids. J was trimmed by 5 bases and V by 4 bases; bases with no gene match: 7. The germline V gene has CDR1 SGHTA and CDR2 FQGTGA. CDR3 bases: TGTGCCAGCAGCTCCCACGGGACTAGCGGGAGTCACGAGCAGTACTTC. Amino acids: CASSSHGTSGSHEQYF.

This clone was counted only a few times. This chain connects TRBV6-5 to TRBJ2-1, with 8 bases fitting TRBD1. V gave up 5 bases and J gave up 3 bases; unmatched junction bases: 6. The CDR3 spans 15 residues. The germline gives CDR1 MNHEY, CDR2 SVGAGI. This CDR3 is CASSTQGGIYNEQFF. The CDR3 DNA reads TGTGCCAGCAGTACACAGGGGGGAATCTACAATGAGCAGTTCTTC.

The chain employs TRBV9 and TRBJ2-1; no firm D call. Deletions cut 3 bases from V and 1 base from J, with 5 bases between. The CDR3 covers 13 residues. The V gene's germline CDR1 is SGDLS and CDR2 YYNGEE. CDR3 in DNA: TGTGCCAGCAGCGGAGCATCCTACAATGAGCAGTTCTTC. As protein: CASSGASYNEQFF.